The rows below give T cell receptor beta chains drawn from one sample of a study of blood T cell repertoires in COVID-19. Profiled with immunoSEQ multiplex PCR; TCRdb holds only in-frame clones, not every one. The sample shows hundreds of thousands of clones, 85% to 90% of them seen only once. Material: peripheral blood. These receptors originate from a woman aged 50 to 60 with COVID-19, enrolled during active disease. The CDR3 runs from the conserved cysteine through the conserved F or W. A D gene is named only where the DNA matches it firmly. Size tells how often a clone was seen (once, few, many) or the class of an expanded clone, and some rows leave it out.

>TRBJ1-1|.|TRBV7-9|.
TGTGCCAGCAGCGCCGGGGGGAACACTGAAGCTTTCTTT
CASSAGGNTEAFF
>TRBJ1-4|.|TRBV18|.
TGTGCCAGCTCACTAGACTCTTGGAGAATGTTTTTT
CASSLDSWRMFF
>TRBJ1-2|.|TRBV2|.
TGTGCCATTGTTTTTGGGGCGACCTATGGCTACACCTTC
CAIVFGATYGYTF
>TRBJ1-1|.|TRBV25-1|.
TGTGCCAGCACGAACATGAGGGACACTGAAGCTTTCTTT
CASTNMRDTEAFF
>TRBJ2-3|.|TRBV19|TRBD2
TGTGCCACCGGCTGGCGGGAGGGAACAGATACGCAGTATTTT
CATGWREGTDTQYF
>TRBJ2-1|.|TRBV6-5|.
TGTGCCAGCAGGTTATCAGCGGAACTTTACAATGAGCAGTTCTTC
CASRLSAELYNEQFF
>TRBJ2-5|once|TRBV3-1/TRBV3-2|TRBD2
TGTGCCAGCAGCCGGACTAGCGGGATTCTGGGGATCGAGACCCAGTACTTC
CASSRTSGILGIETQYF
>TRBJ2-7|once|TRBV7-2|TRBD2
TGTGCCAGCAGCATACGTCTGGTTTGGGGGGGAGAGCAGTACTTC
CASSIRLVWGGEQYF
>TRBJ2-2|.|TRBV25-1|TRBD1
TGTGCCAGCAGTGCCGACAGGGGGACCGGGGAGCTGTTTTTT
CASSADRGTGELFF
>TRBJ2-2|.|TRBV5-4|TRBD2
TGTGCCAGCAGCCCCCGGGGGGGTTCGGCCGGGGAGCTGTTTTTT
CASSPRGGSAGELFF
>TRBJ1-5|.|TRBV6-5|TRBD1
TGTGCCAGCAAGAAAGGGGGCGATAATCAGCCCCAGCATTTT
CASKKGGDNQPQHF
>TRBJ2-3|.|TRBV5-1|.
TGCGCCAGCAGCTTGGCCATTGGCAGTTTTAGCACAGATACGCAGTATTTT
CASSLAIGSFSTDTQYF
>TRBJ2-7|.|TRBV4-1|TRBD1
TGCGCCAGCAGCTACTCCGGGACAGACTCCTACGAGCAGTACTTC
CASSYSGTDSYEQYF
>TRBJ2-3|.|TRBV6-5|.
TGTGCCAGCAGGCCCTCAGGAGATACGCAGTATTTT
CASRPSGDTQYF
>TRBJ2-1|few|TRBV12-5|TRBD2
TGTGCTAGTGGTTTTGGGGGGGGCAGCGGGAGCTCCTACAATGAGCAGTTCTTC
CASGFGGGSGSSYNEQFF
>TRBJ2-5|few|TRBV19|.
TGTGCCAGTAGTATCGTTCAGGGTCCAGAGACCCAGTACTTC
CASSIVQGPETQYF
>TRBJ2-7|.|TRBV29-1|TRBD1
TGCAGCGCTGGGACAGCCTTTACCTACGAGCAGTACTTC
CSAGTAFTYEQYF
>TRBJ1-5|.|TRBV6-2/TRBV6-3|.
TGTGCCAGCAGCGCCTTTTGGGGCTTAAATCAGCCCCAGCATTTT
CASSAFWGLNQPQHF
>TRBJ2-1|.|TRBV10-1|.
TGCGCCAGCGGGAACAGGAACAATGAGCAGTTCTTC
CASGNRNNEQFF
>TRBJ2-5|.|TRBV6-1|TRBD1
TGTGCCAGCAGTGAAGTTAGGACAGGGTGGCGAGAGACCCAGTACTTC
CASSEVRTGWRETQYF
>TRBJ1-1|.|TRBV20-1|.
TGCAGTGCTCGCAGTAACGATGAAGCTTTCTTT
CSARSNDEAFF
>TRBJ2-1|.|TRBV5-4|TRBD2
TGTGCCAGCAGCTTCGGGGGGGGACTAGGTTATAATGAGCAGTTCTTC
CASSFGGGLGYNEQFF
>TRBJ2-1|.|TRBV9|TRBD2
TGTGCCAGCAGCGTAGGGGGAGGGAGGCGCTCCTACAATGAGCAGTTCTTC
CASSVGGGRRSYNEQFF
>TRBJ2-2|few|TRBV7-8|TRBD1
TGTGCCAGCAGCTTAGGGACAGGGGCCGGGGAGCTGTTTTTT
CASSLGTGAGELFF
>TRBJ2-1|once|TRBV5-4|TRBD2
TGTGCCAGCAGCCACACGGGACTAGCGGGAACCCCACGCTCCTACAATGAGCAGTTCTTC
CASSHTGLAGTPRSYNEQFF
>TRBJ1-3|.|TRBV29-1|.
TGCAGCGTTATCGACCGGACAGTTCCCCCTGGAAACACCATATATTTT
CSVIDRTVPPGNTIYF
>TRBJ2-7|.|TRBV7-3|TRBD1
TGTGCCAGCAGCAATACCGGGACAGGGCTCGAGCAGTACTTC
CASSNTGTGLEQYF
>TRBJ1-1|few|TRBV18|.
TGTGCCAGCTCGGACCAGCTCCCGTGGGGCAGATACACTGAAGCTTTCTTT
CASSDQLPWGRYTEAFF
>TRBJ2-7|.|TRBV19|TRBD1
TGTGCCAGTAGCACCGGGACAGACTTGACCTACGAGCAGTACTTC
CASSTGTDLTYEQYF
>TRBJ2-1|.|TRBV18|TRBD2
TGTGCCAGCTCACCGAACCTAGCGGGAGGGTCTAATGAGCAGTTCTTC
CASSPNLAGGSNEQFF
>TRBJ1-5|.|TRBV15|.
TGTGCCACCAGCAGAGATCCGTATAGCAATCAGCCCCAGCATTTT
CATSRDPYSNQPQHF
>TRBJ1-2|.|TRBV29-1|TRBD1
TGCAGCGTTGAAGATGCCACAGGGGGCGCGCGGGGCTACACCTTC
CSVEDATGGARGYTF
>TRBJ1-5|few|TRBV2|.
TGTGCCAGCAGTGAATCAGGGGTAGGTCGAAATCAGCCCCAGCATTTT
CASSESGVGRNQPQHF
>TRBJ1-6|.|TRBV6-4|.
TGTGCCAGCAGCCAGGACAGTCGCAATTCACCCCTCCACTTT
CASSQDSRNSPLHF
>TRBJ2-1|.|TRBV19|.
TGTGCCAGTAGTATCGGGGGGCTAGCTAACTACAATGAGCAGTTCTTC
CASSIGGLANYNEQFF
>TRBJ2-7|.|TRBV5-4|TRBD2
TGTGCCAGCAGCAAGAGGACTAGCGGGAGGTACGAGCAGTACTTC
CASSKRTSGRYEQYF
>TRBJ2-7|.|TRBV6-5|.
TGTGCCAGCAGTTACTCCCCTTACGAGCAGTACTTC
CASSYSPYEQYF
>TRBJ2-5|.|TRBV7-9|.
TGTGCCAGCAGCCCCATCGGTACCCAGTACTTC
CASSPIGTQYF
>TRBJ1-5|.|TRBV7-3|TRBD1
TGTGCCAGCAGCTTGGCAGGGGGCGATCAGCCCCAGCATTTT
CASSLAGGDQPQHF
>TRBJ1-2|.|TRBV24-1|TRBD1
TGTGCCACCAGTGACTACAGGGGCTATGGCTACACCTTC
CATSDYRGYGYTF
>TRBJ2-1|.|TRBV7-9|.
TGTGCCAGCAGCCCCCAGGACTACAATGAGCAGTTCTTC
CASSPQDYNEQFF
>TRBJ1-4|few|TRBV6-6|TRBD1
TGTGCCAGCAGTCCGCGGACAGGGGCTTTTAGGAATGAAAAACTGTTTTTT
CASSPRTGAFRNEKLFF
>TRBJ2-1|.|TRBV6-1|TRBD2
TGTGCCAGCAGTGGAAGTAGTTTGGGAGGGCCTTGGAATGAGCAGTTCTTC
CASSGSSLGGPWNEQFF
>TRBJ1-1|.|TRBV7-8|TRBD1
TGTGCCAGCAGCTTAGCGGGTTATGGGGGACAGGCTTTCTTT
CASSLAGYGGQAFF
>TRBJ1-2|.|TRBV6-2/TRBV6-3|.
TGTGCCAGCAGTCCGCGCGACAGCGGCTACACCTTC
CASSPRDSGYTF